Listed below are T cell receptor beta chains from one sample, sequenced in a study of blood T cell repertoires in COVID-19. Generated by immunoSEQ multiplex PCR, the TCRdb table keeps only in-frame clones and is missing some. The sample comprises approximately 440,000 clones, 90% of which are singletons, and more than 0.55% rests with the top ten. What was sequenced was PBMCs or T cells enriched from blood (not recorded which). The receptor set was obtained from a man between 18 and 29 years old who had recovered from COVID-19. Both conserved end residues are trimmed from each CDR3. Fields, in order: clone size, V gene, J gene, CDR3 length, CDR3 protein. Clone size, where shown, is once, few, many, or a class for clones that have expanded.

clone_size: NA; v_call: TRBV3-1/TRBV3-2; j_call: TRBJ2-3; cdr3_length: 14; cdr3_aa: ASSRGGARLGDTQY
clone_size: NA; v_call: TRBV9; j_call: TRBJ2-1; cdr3_length: 14; cdr3_aa: ASSPRGGVPTNEQF
clone_size: NA; v_call: TRBV5-6; j_call: TRBJ2-1; cdr3_length: 11; cdr3_aa: ASSLAADNEQF
clone_size: NA; v_call: TRBV28; j_call: TRBJ1-5; cdr3_length: 14; cdr3_aa: ASSLYPGSSNQPQH
clone_size: NA; v_call: TRBV7-9; j_call: TRBJ2-7; cdr3_length: 12; cdr3_aa: ASSPDSRSYEQY
clone_size: NA; v_call: TRBV21-1; j_call: TRBJ2-1; cdr3_length: 15; cdr3_aa: ASSPSGTSGGAGEQF
clone_size: NA; v_call: TRBV5-1; j_call: TRBJ1-2; cdr3_length: 10; cdr3_aa: ASKQGNYGYT
clone_size: NA; v_call: TRBV28; j_call: TRBJ2-7; cdr3_length: 12; cdr3_aa: ASRQLAGGNEQY
clone_size: NA; v_call: TRBV3-1/TRBV3-2; j_call: TRBJ2-1; cdr3_length: 15; cdr3_aa: ASSQEDSGRVDNEQF
clone_size: NA; v_call: TRBV3-1/TRBV3-2; j_call: TRBJ2-1; cdr3_length: 11; cdr3_aa: ASSQDWRNEQF
clone_size: once; v_call: TRBV6-6; j_call: TRBJ1-3; cdr3_length: 11; cdr3_aa: ASTEMSGNTIY
clone_size: NA; v_call: TRBV28; j_call: TRBJ2-3; cdr3_length: 12; cdr3_aa: ASSPSAASRRQY
clone_size: NA; v_call: TRBV3-1/TRBV3-2; j_call: TRBJ2-7; cdr3_length: 11; cdr3_aa: ASSRLAGYEQY
clone_size: once; v_call: TRBV4-2; j_call: TRBJ1-6; cdr3_length: 15; cdr3_aa: ASSQAGISDYNSPLH
clone_size: NA; v_call: TRBV27; j_call: TRBJ1-4; cdr3_length: 12; cdr3_aa: ASSGTGLGEKLF
clone_size: NA; v_call: TRBV28; j_call: TRBJ1-2; cdr3_length: 14; cdr3_aa: ASSGQGPRGFYGYT
clone_size: NA; v_call: TRBV7-9; j_call: TRBJ1-1; cdr3_length: 12; cdr3_aa: ASSSWTVGTEAF
clone_size: NA; v_call: TRBV7-2; j_call: TRBJ1-6; cdr3_length: 14; cdr3_aa: ASSPSRASDNSPLH
clone_size: NA; v_call: TRBV5-1; j_call: TRBJ2-7; cdr3_length: 12; cdr3_aa: ASSYEWGPYEQY
clone_size: NA; v_call: TRBV27; j_call: TRBJ1-4; cdr3_length: 11; cdr3_aa: ASSSTTNEKLF
clone_size: NA; v_call: TRBV7-9; j_call: TRBJ2-7; cdr3_length: 12; cdr3_aa: ASSERDPTYEQY
clone_size: NA; v_call: TRBV15; j_call: TRBJ2-6; cdr3_length: 14; cdr3_aa: ATSRDPLSGANVLT
clone_size: NA; v_call: TRBV6-1; j_call: TRBJ2-7; cdr3_length: 14; cdr3_aa: ASSEVPGLNSYEQY
clone_size: few; v_call: TRBV2; j_call: TRBJ2-7; cdr3_length: 10; cdr3_aa: ASSVEVGEQY
clone_size: NA; v_call: TRBV7-8; j_call: TRBJ2-7; cdr3_length: 14; cdr3_aa: ASSLVGRGTRHEQY
clone_size: NA; v_call: TRBV15; j_call: TRBJ1-4; cdr3_length: 13; cdr3_aa: ATSRDGQGIEKLF
clone_size: NA; v_call: TRBV18; j_call: TRBJ2-6; cdr3_length: 14; cdr3_aa: ASSPEPGSGANVLT
clone_size: NA; v_call: TRBV5-1; j_call: TRBJ2-2; cdr3_length: 11; cdr3_aa: ASSVALTGELF
clone_size: NA; v_call: TRBV28; j_call: TRBJ1-5; cdr3_length: 12; cdr3_aa: ASSFQGLRQPQH
clone_size: NA; v_call: TRBV11-2; j_call: TRBJ2-7; cdr3_length: 14; cdr3_aa: ASSLTRTSASYEQY
clone_size: NA; v_call: TRBV12-3/TRBV12-4; j_call: TRBJ1-5; cdr3_length: 10; cdr3_aa: ASTRGGGLQH
clone_size: NA; v_call: TRBV7-8; j_call: TRBJ2-2; cdr3_length: 14; cdr3_aa: ASSSAGTMKTGELF
clone_size: NA; v_call: TRBV24-1; j_call: TRBJ2-1; cdr3_length: 14; cdr3_aa: ATSDLAGESSNEQF
clone_size: NA; v_call: TRBV3-1/TRBV3-2; j_call: TRBJ1-5; cdr3_length: 12; cdr3_aa: ASGGGRSNQPQH
clone_size: few; v_call: TRBV3-1/TRBV3-2; j_call: TRBJ2-1; cdr3_length: 13; cdr3_aa: ASSQVPDFYNEQF
clone_size: few; v_call: TRBV10-3; j_call: TRBJ1-6; cdr3_length: 12; cdr3_aa: AIKAQGDNSPLH
clone_size: NA; v_call: TRBV2; j_call: TRBJ2-3; cdr3_length: 11; cdr3_aa: ARSSGDTDTQY
clone_size: NA; v_call: TRBV29-1; j_call: TRBJ1-2; cdr3_length: 10; cdr3_aa: SVATGPYGYT
clone_size: NA; v_call: TRBV28; j_call: TRBJ1-2; cdr3_length: 11; cdr3_aa: ASSLLQEYGYT
clone_size: NA; v_call: TRBV29-1; j_call: TRBJ2-2; cdr3_length: 13; cdr3_aa: SVAKGVNPTGELF
clone_size: NA; v_call: TRBV1; j_call: TRBJ1-6; cdr3_length: 8; cdr3_aa: TSSMSPLH
clone_size: NA; v_call: TRBV7-3; j_call: TRBJ2-1; cdr3_length: 13; cdr3_aa: ASSQAGGFYNEQF
clone_size: NA; v_call: TRBV10-3; j_call: TRBJ1-5; cdr3_length: 13; cdr3_aa: AISESGGRNQPQH
clone_size: NA; v_call: TRBV28; j_call: TRBJ1-3; cdr3_length: 15; cdr3_aa: ASSWGSKVVSGNTIY
clone_size: NA; v_call: TRBV24-1; j_call: TRBJ1-2; cdr3_length: 12; cdr3_aa: ATSDFTVSYGYT